These 25 T cell receptor beta chains were all obtained from the same sample, sequenced in a study of blood T cell repertoires in COVID-19. Using immunoSEQ multiplex PCR, the repertoire was profiled, and TCRdb retains in-frame clones only, with some absent. Of about 39,000 clones detected, roughly 94% appear once; the ten largest clones hold 4.1%. Material for sequencing was peripheral blood. The receptors here all came from a human donor with active COVID-19. The donor label of this sample is uncertain.

This clone appeared a single time. The V call is TRBV6-6, the J call TRBJ2-7; tentatively, D is TRBD2 (5 bases). Germline V CDR1 and CDR2: MNHNY, SVGAGI (reference sequence). The CDR3 has 15 residues. V lost 5 bases and J lost 1, with 15 bases in between. CDR3: CASSPIGISSYEQYF. The CDR3 DNA follows: TGTGCCAGCAGTCCTATCGGGATTTCTTCCTACGAGCAGTACTTC.

The V gene is TRBV19, the J gene TRBJ2-2; TRBD2 matches 7 bases. V dropped 1 base and J dropped 7; count of bases not matched to a gene: 6. The germline V gene encodes CDR1 LNHDA and CDR2 SQIVND (reference sequence). The CDR3 is 15 residues long. This chain's CDR3 is CASSIVAGVGGELFF. For the CDR3, the DNA is TGTGCCAGTAGTATAGTTGCGGGAGTAGGCGGGGAGCTGTTTTTT. Drawing the rest from reference TRBV19 and TRBJ2-2, the complete variable domain is DGGITQSPKYLFRKEGQNVTLSCEQNLNHDAMYWYRQDPGQGLRLIYYSQIVNDFQKGDIAEGYSVSREKKESFPLTVTSAQKNPTAFYLCASSIVAGVGGELFFGEGSRLTVL.

The gene calls are TRBV25-1 and TRBJ1-1; TRBD1 agrees at 7 bases. This CDR3 is built from 14 residues. V gave up 3 bases and J gave up 4 bases; unmatched junction bases: 5. Germline values: CDR1 MGHDK, CDR2 SYGVNS. The CDR3 spells CASSDLGTVTEAFF. DNA for the CDR3: TGTGCCAGCAGTGACCTGGGGACAGTCACTGAAGCTTTCTTT.

This chain joins TRBV24-1 and TRBJ1-2, with 7 bases matching TRBD1. The CDR3 spans 13 residues. V was clipped by 4 bases and J by 10 bases; unmatched bases: 8. From germline, CDR1 is KGHDR and CDR2 SFDVKD. The CDR3 nucleotides are TGTGCCACCAGTGAGATTCCAGGGGGAAACTACACCTTC. Translating it yields CATSEIPGGNYTF.

The chain recombines TRBV19 with TRBJ2-7, with 7 bases aligning to TRBD1. CDR3 size: 14 residues. The V segment lost 5 bases and the J segment 2 bases; nucleotides outside the gene matches: 6. From germline, CDR1 is LNHDA and CDR2 SQIVND (reference sequence). CDR3: CASSPQTGPYEQYF. The DNA for the CDR3 is TGTGCCAGTAGTCCCCAGACAGGGCCCTACGAGCAGTACTTC. The variable domain in full, completed from reference TRBV19 and TRBJ2-7, reads DGGITQSPKYLFRKEGQNVTLSCEQNLNHDAMYWYRQDPGQGLRLIYYSQIVNDFQKGDIAEGYSVSREKKESFPLTVTSAQKNPTAFYLCASSPQTGPYEQYFGPGTRLTVT.

V usage is TRBV5-4 and J usage is TRBJ2-5; D possibly corresponds to TRBD2 (5 bases). V was clipped by 4 bases and J by 4 bases, with 20 bases between them. Germline assignment: CDR1 SGHNT and CDR2 YYREEE (reference sequence). The CDR3 consists of 16 residues. The DNA for the CDR3 is TGTGCCAGCAGCCCCCCTCGTCAGAGCGGAACAGAGACCCAGTACTTC. This encodes CASSPPRQSGTETQYF.

V usage is TRBV18 and J usage is TRBJ2-3; 13 nucleotides align to TRBD2. This CDR3 region has 20 residues. Losses at the gene ends were 3 bases for V and 5 bases for J; bases not matched to a gene: 17. CDR1 and CDR2 (germline): KGHSH, LQKENI. This CDR3 reads CASSPGFWTSGRKEEDTQYF. In DNA, the CDR3 is TGTGCCAGCTCACCCGGCTTTTGGACTAGCGGGAGAAAAGAGGAAGATACGCAGTATTTT. The full variable domain, rest sourced from reference TRBV18 and TRBJ2-3, is NAGVMQNPRHLVRRRGQEARLRCSPMKGHSHVYWYRQLPEEGLKFMVYLQKENIIDESGMPKERFSAEFPKEGPSILRIQQVVRGDSAAYFCASSPGFWTSGRKEEDTQYFGPGTRLTVL.

The V call is TRBV5-1, the J call TRBJ2-7; a weak D match, TRBD2 (5 bases). Trimming pared 4 bases from V and 2 bases from J, leaving 10 bases between. From germline, CDR1 is SGHRS and CDR2 YFSETQ. CDR3 size: 13 residues. The CDR3 loop reads CASSTDGTYEQYF. CDR3 sequence (DNA): TGCGCCAGCAGCACGGACGGGACCTACGAGCAGTACTTC.

This clone is a singleton in its sample. The V call is TRBV6-5, the J call TRBJ2-4, with 7 positions matching TRBD1. V shed 8 bases, J shed 6 bases, and the junction held 7 bases outside the gene matches. CDR1 is MNHEY, CDR2 SVGAGI, per germline. There are 13 residues in the CDR3. This chain's CDR3 is CASGKTGANIQYF. In DNA form, the CDR3 reads TGTGCCAGCGGAAAAACAGGGGCAAACATTCAGTACTTC.

The chain recombines TRBV19 with TRBJ1-2; D not resolved. Germline V gives CDR1 LNHDA, CDR2 SQIVND (reference sequence). Trimming shortened V by 7 bases and J by 0 bases, and 12 bases separated the two germline ends. The CDR3 contains 14 residues. The CDR3 sequence is CASTPEGANYGYTF. The CDR3 nucleotides read TGTGCCAGTACCCCAGAGGGAGCTAACTATGGCTACACCTTC.

DNA of the CDR3: TGTGCCAGCAGCCTAGGAAGGATACTAGCGGGAGTGTCCTACGAGCAGTACTTC. Amino acids: CASSLGRILAGVSYEQYF. The V and J genes are TRBV11-2 and TRBJ2-7, with 11 nucleotides matching TRBD2. The germline V gene has CDR1 SGHAT and CDR2 FQNNGV. This CDR3 is 18 amino acids long. V lost 5 bases, J lost 1 base, and 13 bases stayed unmatched.

This chain uses TRBV19 with TRBJ1-2, with D hard to call. The V gene lost 3 bases and the J gene lost 1 base, with 12 bases spanning the gap. CDR3 length: 15 amino acids. Per the germline V gene, CDR1 is LNHDA and CDR2 is SQIVND (reference sequence). The CDR3 coding sequence is TGTGCCAGTAGTATTGGGAGAGAGAGTAACTATGGCTACACCTTC. Translation: CASSIGRESNYGYTF.

The rearrangement joins TRBV11-2 to TRBJ2-7; a possible D gene is TRBD2 (6 bases). The germline gives CDR1 SGHAT, CDR2 FQNNGV. Deletions cut 1 base from V and 7 bases from J, with 17 bases between. This CDR3 has 15 residues. CDR3 DNA: TGTGCCAGCAGCTTAGGGCGGGGCAGGCTGGGGGAGCAGTACTTC. Protein product: CASSLGRGRLGEQYF.

The chain carries TRBV7-8 and TRBJ1-5; D is ambiguous. This CDR3 has 13 residues. V was trimmed by 6 bases and J by 7 bases, leaving 13 bases between them. Germline CDR1 reads SGHVS; CDR2 reads FQNEAQ. In nucleotides, the CDR3 is TGTGCCAGCAGTTACTCGACGAGGCAGCCCCAGCATTTT. This codes for CASSYSTRQPQHF.

The chain carries TRBV5-4 and TRBJ2-1; 11 bases are a match to TRBD2. CDR1 and CDR2 (germline): SGHNT, YYREEE (reference sequence). The length of the CDR3 is 16 residues. Trimming removed 3 bases from V and 1 base from J; junction bases left unmatched: 3. CDR3 amino acids: CASSSPSGRSYNEQFF. In DNA, the CDR3 is TGTGCCAGCAGCTCACCTAGCGGGAGGTCCTACAATGAGCAGTTCTTC.

The gene calls are TRBV27 and TRBJ2-7, with 8 nucleotides matching TRBD2. This CDR3 has 15 residues. The V gene's germline CDR1 is MNHEY and CDR2 SMNVEV (reference sequence). Trimming took 6 bases from V and 2 from J; bases not matched to a gene: 9. DNA of the CDR3: TGTGCCAGCAGCCCGGGAAGCGGGAGAACCTACGAGCAGTACTTC. Its protein product is CASSPGSGRTYEQYF.

The chain employs TRBV3-1 (or the pseudogene TRBV3-2) and TRBJ1-2; no definite D call. The germline gives CDR1 LGHDT, CDR2 YNNKEL (reference sequence). V lost 8 bases and J 7 bases, leaving 17 bases between the germline ends. This CDR3 has 13 residues. The CDR3 protein is CASGGGSRAGYTF. In DNA form, the CDR3 reads TGTGCCAGCGGAGGCGGATCTAGGGCTGGCTACACCTTC.

CDR3 bases: TGTGCCAGTAGTACGAGGAGGCAGGGGAGCTTCTACGAGCAGTACTTC. Residues: CASSTRRQGSFYEQYF. The chain carries TRBV19 and TRBJ2-7; TRBD1 might be the D (6 bases). V lost 4 bases to trimming and J lost 3 bases, with 19 bases between them. The CDR3 contains 16 residues. CDR1 and CDR2 from the germline V gene are LNHDA and SQIVND (reference sequence).

The CDR3 DNA reads as TGTGCCAGCAGTTCCCCCCTCGGGGGTTCCTCCTACGAGCAGTACTTC. This translates into CASSSPLGGSSYEQYF. The genes are TRBV6-6 and TRBJ2-7; possible D gene TRBD2, 6 bases. Germline V gene data show CDR1 as MNHNY and CDR2 as SVGAGI (reference sequence). The CDR3 has 16 residues. The V gene lost 4 bases and the J gene lost 0 bases, with 16 bases spanning the gap.

The rearrangement uses TRBV3-1 (or the pseudogene TRBV3-2) and TRBJ2-3; 12 bases agree with TRBD2. Germline values: CDR1 LGHDT, CDR2 YNNKEL (reference sequence). The CDR3 loop spans 16 amino acids. Trimming removed 0 bases from V and 7 bases from J; junction bases left unmatched: 5. As DNA, the CDR3 is TGTGCCAGCAGCCAAGATAGACTAGCGGGGGTGCATACGCAGTATTTT. This gives the protein CASSQDRLAGVHTQYF.

The chain links TRBV25-1 to TRBJ2-3, with 11 bases aligning to TRBD2. The CDR3 contains 18 residues. CDR1 MGHDK and CDR2 SYGVNS come from the germline V gene. The junction had 15 bases not matched to a gene; V was cut back by 6 bases and J by 4 bases. The CDR3 sequence is CASSRVAGGPWGSDTQYF. In DNA form, the CDR3 reads TGTGCCAGCAGCCGGGTAGCGGGGGGGCCTTGGGGTTCAGATACGCAGTATTTT.

The V gene is TRBV4-1, the J gene TRBJ2-1, with 13 positions matching TRBD2. Trimming took 4 bases from V and 5 from J; bases not matched to a gene: 2. CDR3 size: 15 residues. The germline V gene has CDR1 MGHRA and CDR2 YSYEKL. The CDR3 nucleotides are TGCGCCAGCAGCCCTGGGACTAGCGGGGACAATGAGCAGTTCTTC. This sequence encodes CASSPGTSGDNEQFF.

The chain uses TRBV24-1 and TRBJ2-1; TRBD2 agrees at 8 bases. The germline V gene has CDR1 KGHDR and CDR2 SFDVKD. The CDR3 covers 15 residues. V gave up 9 bases and J gave up 1 base; unmatched junction bases: 7. CDR3 sequence reads: CATARGGGSYNEQFF. For the CDR3, the DNA is TGTGCCACCGCACGGGGGGGCGGGTCCTACAATGAGCAGTTCTTC.

This chain joins TRBV7-2 and TRBJ2-1; 8 nucleotides match TRBD1. Germline CDR1 and CDR2: SGHTA and FQGNSA. This CDR3 contains 14 residues. Trimming took 5 bases from V and 2 from J; bases not matched to a gene: 2. CDR3 nucleotides: TGTGCCAGCAGCGGACAGGGTACCTACAATGAGCAGTTCTTC. Its translation is CASSGQGTYNEQFF.

The chain joins TRBV6-5 to TRBJ2-5; 9 bases are shared with TRBD1. CDR1 and CDR2 (germline): MNHEY, SVGAGI. There are 14 residues in the CDR3. V lost 6 bases, J lost 1 base, and 3 bases stayed unmatched. The CDR3 DNA reads TGTGCCAGCAGGAGGGACAGGGCCCAAGAGACCCAGTACTTC. This codes for CASRRDRAQETQYF.